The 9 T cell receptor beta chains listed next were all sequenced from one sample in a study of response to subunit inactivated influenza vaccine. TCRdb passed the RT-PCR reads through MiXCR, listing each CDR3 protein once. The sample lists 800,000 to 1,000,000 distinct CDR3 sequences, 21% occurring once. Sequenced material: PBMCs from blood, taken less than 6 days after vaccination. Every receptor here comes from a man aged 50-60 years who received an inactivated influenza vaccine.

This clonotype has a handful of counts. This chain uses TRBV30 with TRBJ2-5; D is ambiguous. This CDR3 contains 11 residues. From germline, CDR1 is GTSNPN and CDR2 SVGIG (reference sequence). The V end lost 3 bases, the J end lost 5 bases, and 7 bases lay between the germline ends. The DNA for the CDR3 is TGTGCCTGGAGATCTGGGGAGACCCAGTACTTC. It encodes CAWRSGETQYF.

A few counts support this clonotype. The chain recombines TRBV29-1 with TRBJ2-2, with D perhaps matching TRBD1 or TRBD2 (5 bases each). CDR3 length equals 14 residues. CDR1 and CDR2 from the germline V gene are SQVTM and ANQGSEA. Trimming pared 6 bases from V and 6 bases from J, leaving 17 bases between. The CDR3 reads CSVKTGQRAGELFF. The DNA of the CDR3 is TGCAGCGTAAAAACGGGGCAGAGGGCCGGGGAGCTGTTTTTT.

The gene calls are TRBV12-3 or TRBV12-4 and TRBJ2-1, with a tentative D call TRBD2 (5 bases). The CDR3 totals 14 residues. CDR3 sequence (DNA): TGTGCGGTAGCGATTACTTGCTCCTACAATGAGCAGTTCTTC. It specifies CAVAITCSYNEQFF.

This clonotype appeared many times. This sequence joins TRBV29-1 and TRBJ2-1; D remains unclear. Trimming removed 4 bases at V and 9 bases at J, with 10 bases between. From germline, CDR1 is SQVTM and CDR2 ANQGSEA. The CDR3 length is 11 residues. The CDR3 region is CSVAEPSEQFF. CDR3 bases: TGCAGCGTTGCCGAGCCCAGTGAGCAGTTCTTC.

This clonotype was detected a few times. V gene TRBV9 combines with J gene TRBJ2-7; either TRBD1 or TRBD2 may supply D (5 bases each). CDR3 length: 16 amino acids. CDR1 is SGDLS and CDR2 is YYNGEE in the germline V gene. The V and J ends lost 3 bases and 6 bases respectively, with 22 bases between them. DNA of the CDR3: TGTGCCAGCAGCGGGAGACGATCCGGGACCGATTTCGAGCAGTACTTC. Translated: CASSGRRSGTDFEQYF. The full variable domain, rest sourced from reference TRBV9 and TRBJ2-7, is DSGVTQTPKHLITATGQRVTLRCSPRSGDLSVYWYQQSLDQGLQFLIQYYNGEERAKGNILERFSAQQFPDLHSELNLSSLELGDSALYFCASSGRRSGTDFEQYFGPGTRLTVT.

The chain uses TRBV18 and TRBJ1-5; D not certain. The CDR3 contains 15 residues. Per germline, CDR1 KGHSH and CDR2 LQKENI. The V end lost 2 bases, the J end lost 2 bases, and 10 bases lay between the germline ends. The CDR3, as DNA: TGTGCCAGCTCACCAGACGCCGCTGGCAATCAGCCCCAGCATTTT. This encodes CASSPDAAGNQPQHF.

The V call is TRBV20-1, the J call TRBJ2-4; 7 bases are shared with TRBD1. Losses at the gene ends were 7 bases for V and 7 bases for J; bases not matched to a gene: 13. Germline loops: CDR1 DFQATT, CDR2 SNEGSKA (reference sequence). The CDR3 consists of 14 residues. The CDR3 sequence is CSGLIDREGNIQYF. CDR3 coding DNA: TGCAGTGGCCTAATTGACAGGGAAGGGAACATTCAGTACTTC.

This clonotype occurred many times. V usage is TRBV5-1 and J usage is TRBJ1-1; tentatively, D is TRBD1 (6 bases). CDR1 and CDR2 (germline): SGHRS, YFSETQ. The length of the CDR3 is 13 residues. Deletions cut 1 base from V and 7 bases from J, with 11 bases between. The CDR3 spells CASSLSATGEAFF. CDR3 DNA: TGCGCCAGCAGCTTGTCCGCGACAGGTGAAGCTTTCTTT.

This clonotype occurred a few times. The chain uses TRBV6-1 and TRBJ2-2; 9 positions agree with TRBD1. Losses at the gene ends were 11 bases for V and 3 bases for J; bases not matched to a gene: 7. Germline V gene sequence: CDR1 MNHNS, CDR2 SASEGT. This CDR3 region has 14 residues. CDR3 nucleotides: TGTGCCGCCTGCCGGGACAGGGACACCGGGGAGCTGTTTTTT. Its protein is CAACRDRDTGELFF.